The clone carrying this TCR beta chain occurred many times. Its antigen is undetermined. The sample originates from a study of Graves' ophthalmopathy and Graves' hyperthyroidism. RNA transcripts were the template, and TCR beta CDR3 regions were amplified from them. First-round RT-PCR employed HTBI primers, with a second-round multiplex PCR after it. From the multiplex PCR reads, TCRdb called clonotypes with MiXCR, one entry per CDR3 protein. The data contain roughly 610,000 distinct CDR3 sequences, about 20% of them singletons. Study-level results: Sensitivity of around 64% and specificity of roughly 78% were achieved by the model that predicted ophthalmopathy progression.

Sequences were obtained from peripheral blood. This sequence originates from a young woman with stable Graves' hyperthyroidism. Some clones in this sample may be carry-over from other donors' samples.

The CDR3 sequence: CASSLTGGTGELFF. CDR3 sequence (DNA): TGTGCCAGCAGCTTAACAGGGGGCACCGGGGAGCTGTTTTTT. The V gene is TRBV12-3 or TRBV12-4, the J gene TRBJ2-2, with TRBD1 matching over 8 bases. Trimming removed 6 bases from V and 4 bases from J; junction bases left unmatched: 4. The CDR3 extends over 14 amino acids.